Sequencing of this TCR beta chain was carried out in a study of blood T cell repertoires in COVID-19. Study-wide background: T cells, B-cell-depleted T cells, or PBMCs supplied cDNA or gDNA.

Per the study methods: Estimates of nucleated cell counts were drawn from the amplification of reference gene primers. Clones were read by immunoSEQ multiplex PCR, and TCRdb kept only the in-frame ones, dropping some. V, J and clone size are those of that table, while D and trimming were read from the DNA. The sample carries around 380,000 clones, roughly 86% recorded once. Germline CDR1 SGHTA, CDR2 FQGNSA. This CDR3 region has 16 residues. Trimming removed 4 bases from V and 7 bases from J, with 20 bases in between. Source material: peripheral blood. This chain connects TRBV7-2 to TRBJ2-1; the D gene is possibly TRBD2 (5 bases). The TCR sequence derives from a human donor with acute or convalescent COVID-19. The donor label of this sample is uncertain. This chain's CDR3 is CASSSRGSGVGNEQFF. The CDR3 coding sequence is TGTGCCAGCAGCTCCCGGGGTTCCGGAGTAGGGAATGAGCAGTTCTTC.